The 9 T cell receptor beta chains reported below all come from one sample, sequenced in a study of fetal regulatory T cell absence and autoimmunity. Data came from immunoSEQ multiplex PCR; TCRdb stores just in-frame clones and leaves some out. The sample lists more than 90,000 clones, around 72% occurring once. Sequenced sample: pancreas tissue. The source of these receptors is a male donor with IPEX syndrome.

The CDR3 bases are TGTGCCAGCAGCCCCCGATACCCCTACGAGCAGTACTTC. As protein: CASSPRYPYEQYF. This rearrangement joins TRBV5-5 to TRBJ2-7; no reliable D call. V gave up 4 bases and J gave up 2 bases, with 10 bases separating them. This CDR3 is 13 amino acids long. From germline, CDR1 is SGHKS and CDR2 YYEKEE (reference sequence).

On this clone: The identical CDR3 is also encoded by other nucleotide sequences in the sample. The V call is TRBV27, the J call TRBJ2-3, with 8 bases fitting TRBD2. The germline CDR1 and CDR2 sequences are MNHEY and SMNVEV (reference sequence). The CDR3 sequence is 14 residues long. Trimming took 3 bases from V and 5 from J; bases not matched to a gene: 4. The CDR3 nucleotides are TGTGCCAGCAGTTTCGGGCTAGCGGGAGATACGCAGTATTTT. Its protein is CASSFGLAGDTQYF.

The V gene is TRBV11-2, the J gene TRBJ2-5; D is undetermined. Germline CDR1 SGHAT, CDR2 FQNNGV. The V gene lost 5 bases and the J gene lost 4 bases, with 14 bases spanning the gap. This CDR3 comprises 14 residues. CDR3 nucleotide sequence: TGTGCCAGCAGCCCCCGGCGGCCGGGAGAGACCCAGTACTTC. The encoded protein is CASSPRRPGETQYF.

The V gene is TRBV4-1, the J gene TRBJ1-1; TRBD1 is a possible D gene (6 bases). V gave up 2 bases and J gave up 0 bases, with 16 bases separating them. This CDR3 contains 17 residues. The germline V gene encodes CDR1 MGHRA and CDR2 YSYEKL. The CDR3 nucleotides read TGCGCCAGCAGCCAACCTCCCCAGGGACATCTGAACACTGAAGCTTTCTTT. This translates into CASSQPPQGHLNTEAFF.

The V and J genes are TRBV7-9 and TRBJ1-1; D is ambiguous. CDR1 is SEHNR and CDR2 is FQNEAQ in the germline V gene (reference sequence). This CDR3 is 13 amino acids long. Trimming removed 7 bases from V and 2 bases from J, with 11 bases in between. The CDR3 here is CASIWKGNTEAFF. The DNA for the CDR3 is TGTGCCAGCATATGGAAAGGAAACACTGAAGCTTTCTTT. Using reference TRBV7-9 and TRBJ1-1 for the parts outside the CDR3, the full variable domain is DTGVSQNPRHKITKRGQNVTFRCDPISEHNRLYWYRQTLGQGPEFLTYFQNEAQLEKSRLLSDRFSAERPKGSFSTLEIQRTEQGDSAMYLCASIWKGNTEAFFGQGTRLTVV.

V and J are TRBV27 and TRBJ1-2; D remains unclear. The V gene lost 0 bases and the J gene lost 4 bases, with 6 bases spanning the gap. CDR1 and CDR2 from the germline V gene are MNHEY and SMNVEV (reference sequence). This CDR3 has 13 residues. The CDR3 here is CASSLSGFYGYTF. CDR3 sequence (DNA): TGTGCCAGCAGTTTATCAGGGTTCTATGGCTACACCTTC.

This chain joins TRBV7-9 and TRBJ1-3; weak D call: TRBD1 (5 bases). From germline, CDR1 is SEHNR and CDR2 FQNEAQ (reference sequence). V gave up 6 bases and J gave up 7 bases, with 13 bases separating them. The CDR3 spans 13 residues. The CDR3 loop is CASRAGNSNTIYF. Written as DNA, the CDR3 is TGTGCCAGCAGGGCAGGGAACTCGAACACCATATATTTT.

V gene TRBV19 combines with J gene TRBJ2-7; D is perhaps TRBD2 (5 bases). The CDR3 is 13 amino acids. V shed 5 bases and J shed 3 bases, with 11 bases lying between them. Germline CDR1 and CDR2: LNHDA and SQIVND (reference sequence). CDR3 bases: TGTGCCAGTAGTCTTAGCGTGGACTACGAGCAGTACTTC. Protein sequence: CASSLSVDYEQYF.

This clone showed up just a few times. This chain joins TRBV5-1 and TRBJ2-3; 12 bases are shared with TRBD2. The V gene end was trimmed by 4 bases and the J gene end by 4 bases; junction bases not matched to a gene: 1. This CDR3 has 14 residues. The germline V gene has CDR1 SGHRS and CDR2 YFSETQ. The CDR3 coding sequence is TGCGCCAGCAGCCCTAGCGGGGGGGCAGATACGCAGTATTTT. Translation gives CASSPSGGADTQYF.